This TCR beta chain came from a study of regulatory T cells in long-lasting Graves disease. Whole-study results and caveats: TRBV28, TRBJ1-2 and TRBJ2-5 emerged as the favored segments in persistent disease.

The CDR3 has 14 amino acids. CDR1 is SGHDN, CDR2 FVKESK, per germline. The ends were cut back, 1 base at V and 5 bases at J, with 8 bases in the middle. This clonotype was seen a handful of times. Its antigen is unidentified. Time point of the sample: newly diagnosed GD, antithyroid drugs for less than 3 months. Generation of the TCR library employed RNA extracted from PBMCs. American Thyroid Association guidelines were used to diagnose Graves' disease. The EDTA tubes were filled with around 9.2 milliliters of drawn peripheral blood. Construction of TCR beta libraries relied on iRepertoire HTBI primers and on Arm-PCR targeting CDR3 regions. TCRdb reprocessed the multiplex PCR reads with MiXCR, giving one entry per CDR3 protein. The profile shows about 400,000 distinct CDR3 sequences, 15% of them singletons. The data were also submitted as part of a second study, on T cells in Graves' hyperthyroidism and ophthalmopathy.

The source is a woman aged 40 to 50 with Graves disease. Sequencing was performed on peripheral blood mononuclear cells (PBMCs), taken at new diagnosis, from a patient treated with antithyroid drugs. The chain recombines TRBV14 with TRBJ2-2, with D hard to call. In DNA, the CDR3 is TGTGCCAGCAGCCAAGTTTGGGGTACCGGGGAGCTGTTTTTT. Its translation: CASSQVWGTGELFF.